The next 16 T cell receptor beta chains were all read from a single sample in a study of multiple sclerosis patients with progressive multifocal leukoencephalopathy. Profiled with immunoSEQ multiplex PCR; TCRdb holds only in-frame clones, not every one. The sample contains some 31,000 clones, roughly nine tenths of which appear only once. Regarding time point: time of PML onset. The sequences come from PBMCs, collected from a patient treated with natalizumab. The receptors derive from a human donor with progressive multifocal leukoencephalopathy.

V usage is TRBV19 and J usage is TRBJ2-5; D ambiguous. The DNA end is a closer match to TRBJ2-7, so the J assignment may be wrong. Germline V lookup: CDR1 LNHDA, CDR2 SQIVND (reference sequence). This CDR3 has 13 amino acids. The CDR3 loop is CASSISRSDEQYF. The CDR3 bases are TGTGCCAGTAGTATCTCCAGGTCGGACGAGCAGTACTTC.

The chain combines TRBV4-3 with TRBJ2-7; maybe TRBD1 (5 bases). The germline V gene has CDR1 LGHNA and CDR2 YSLEER. V dropped 4 bases and J dropped 4 bases, with 17 bases sitting between them. This CDR3 region has 15 residues. CDR3: CASSRGHQALYEQYF. The DNA of the CDR3 is TGCGCCAGCAGCCGAGGACATCAGGCCCTATACGAGCAGTACTTC.

The chain couples TRBV7-9 to TRBJ2-7; D might be TRBD2 (5 bases). The CDR3 spans 18 residues. Germline V gene sequence: CDR1 SEHNR, CDR2 FQNEAQ (reference sequence). V was clipped by 5 bases and J by 2 bases, with 25 bases between them. CDR3 bases: TGTGCCAGCAGCCCTGCGGAGGAGCGAGGACTCACCCCCTACGAGCAGTACTTC. This encodes CASSPAEERGLTPYEQYF.

The chain carries TRBV7-9 and TRBJ2-2; TRBD2 aligns across 10 bases. The V segment lost 2 bases and the J segment 6 bases; nucleotides outside the gene matches: 12. Germline V gives CDR1 SEHNR, CDR2 FQNEAQ (reference sequence). The CDR3 contains 18 residues. In DNA, the CDR3 is TGTGCCAGCAGCTTATGGTCTAGCGGGAGAAGAGTGGCCGGGGAGCTGTTTTTT. Its protein product is CASSLWSSGRRVAGELFF. Looking up the rest from reference TRBV7-9 and TRBJ2-2 gives the full variable domain: DTGVSQNPRHKITKRGQNVTFRCDPISEHNRLYWYRQTLGQGPEFLTYFQNEAQLEKSRLLSDRFSAERPKGSFSTLEIQRTEQGDSAMYLCASSLWSSGRRVAGELFFGEGSRLTVL.

The chain combines TRBV25-1 with TRBJ2-2, with D perhaps TRBD2 (6 bases). Germline-derived CDR1 and CDR2 are MGHDK and SYGVNS. Trimming left V 5 bases short and J 4 bases short, with 11 bases between. CDR3 length: 14 amino acids. The CDR3 sequence: CASSPAGCTGELFF. The DNA for the CDR3 is TGTGCCAGCAGTCCAGCGGGTTGCACCGGGGAGCTGTTTTTT.

The CDR3 sequence is CASRRTQAGELFF. The CDR3, as DNA: TGTGCCAGCAGACGCACACAGGCAGGGGAGCTGTTTTTT. The chain carries TRBV25-1 and TRBJ2-2; a weak D match, TRBD1 (5 bases). The CDR3 extends over 13 amino acids. V was clipped by 6 bases and J by 8 bases, with 13 bases between them. Germline V gene data show CDR1 as MGHDK and CDR2 as SYGVNS.

The chain uses TRBV7-2 and TRBJ1-1, with a weak D call TRBD1 (5 bases). V shed 3 bases and J shed 0 bases, with 11 bases lying between them. The germline V gene has CDR1 SGHTA and CDR2 FQGNSA. The CDR3 has 15 amino acids. The CDR3 spells CASSFIGGVNTEAFF. The CDR3 coding sequence is TGTGCCAGCAGCTTTATTGGGGGTGTGAACACTGAAGCTTTCTTT. The whole variable domain, filled in from reference TRBV7-2 and TRBJ1-1, reads GAGVSQSPSNKVTEKGKDVELRCDPISGHTALYWYRQSLGQGLEFLIYFQGNSAPDKSGLPSDRFSAERTGGSVSTLTIQRTQQEDSAVYLCASSFIGGVNTEAFFGQGTRLTVV.

This clone was picked up one time. The chain couples TRBV9 to TRBJ2-2, with TRBD2 matching over 7 bases. V trimming: 3 bases; J trimming: 7 bases; junction bases outside the gene matches: 15. Germline-derived CDR1 and CDR2 are SGDLS and YYNGEE. The CDR3 runs 17 residues. The CDR3 region has the DNA TGTGCCAGCAGCGGGGTTAACGGCGGGAGTTACGGCGGGGAGCTGTTTTTT. This translates into CASSGVNGGSYGGELFF.

J is TRBJ2-1 and V is TRBV10-1; 8 bases agree with TRBD2. This CDR3 is 15 amino acids long. V trimming: 3 bases; J trimming: 6 bases; junction bases outside the gene matches: 7. CDR1 is WNHNN, CDR2 SYGVQD, per germline (reference sequence). CDR3 loop: CASSDTSGLGNEQFF. The CDR3 bases are TGCGCCAGCAGTGACACTAGCGGCTTGGGCAATGAGCAGTTCTTC.

The gene calls are TRBV28 and TRBJ2-1, with a possible D match to TRBD2 (5 bases). The length of the CDR3 is 16 residues. In germline, CDR1 is MDHEN, CDR2 SYDVKM. V dropped 6 bases and J dropped 5 bases, with 20 bases sitting between them. This CDR3 is CASSYSSGDPNNEQFF. DNA for the CDR3: TGTGCCAGCAGCTACTCAAGCGGAGACCCCAACAATGAGCAGTTCTTC.

The chain employs TRBV7-2 and TRBJ1-2; maybe TRBD1 (5 bases). V lost 7 bases and J 0 bases, leaving 21 bases between the germline ends. Germline CDR1 reads SGHTA; CDR2 reads FQGNSA. This CDR3 contains 17 residues. The CDR3 loop is CASTPMGRRGSNYGYTF. In DNA, the CDR3 is TGTGCCAGCACCCCTATGGGCAGGAGGGGTTCTAACTATGGCTACACCTTC.

The J gene is TRBJ1-4, the V gene TRBV10-3, with TRBD1 as a possible D gene (5 bases). V lost 7 bases, J lost 5 bases, and 11 bases lay in between. CDR1 and CDR2 (germline): ENHRY, SYGVKD. This CDR3 is built from 13 residues. In nucleotides, the CDR3 is TGTGCCATCAACGCACGACAGAATGAAAAACTGTTTTTT. Encoded protein: CAINARQNEKLFF.

With respect to this clone: The sample holds other DNA sequences that translate to the same CDR3. This chain uses TRBV29-1 with TRBJ2-5; D might be TRBD1 or TRBD2, each matching 5 bases. The CDR3 totals 14 residues. Trimming left V 6 bases short and J 4 bases short, with 18 bases between. Germline V gives CDR1 SQVTM, CDR2 ANQGSEA. In DNA form, the CDR3 reads TGCAGCGTGAGAGGGGTGGGCGGCGGAGAGACCCAGTACTTC. Translating gives CSVRGVGGGETQYF.

V and J are TRBV5-1 and TRBJ2-3; TRBD2 matches 16 bases. CDR3 size: 16 residues. Germline trimming cut 3 bases from V and 7 bases from J; bases unmatched to any gene: 5. From germline, CDR1 is SGHRS and CDR2 YFSETQ. The CDR3 sequence: CASSSGTSGRANTQYF. The CDR3 DNA reads TGCGCCAGCAGCTCCGGGACTAGCGGGAGGGCAAATACGCAGTATTTT.

J is TRBJ2-5 and V is TRBV19, with 9 positions matching TRBD2. Trimming at V came to 4 bases and at J to 0 bases, leaving 12 bases not matched to a gene. Germline V lookup: CDR1 LNHDA, CDR2 SQIVND (reference sequence). The CDR3 spans 18 residues. The CDR3 is CASSKSFALAGYQETQYF. The DNA of the CDR3 is TGTGCCAGTAGTAAATCGTTTGCGCTAGCGGGATACCAAGAGACCCAGTACTTC.

This chain links TRBV27 with TRBJ2-7, with 8 positions matching TRBD2. The germline V gene has CDR1 MNHEY and CDR2 SMNVEV (reference sequence). The junction had 12 bases not matched to a gene; V was cut back by 3 bases and J by 5 bases. The CDR3 sequence is 16 residues long. The CDR3 reads CASSFKYREGPHEQYF. The CDR3 nucleotides are TGTGCCAGCAGTTTTAAGTACCGGGAGGGCCCCCACGAGCAGTACTTC.